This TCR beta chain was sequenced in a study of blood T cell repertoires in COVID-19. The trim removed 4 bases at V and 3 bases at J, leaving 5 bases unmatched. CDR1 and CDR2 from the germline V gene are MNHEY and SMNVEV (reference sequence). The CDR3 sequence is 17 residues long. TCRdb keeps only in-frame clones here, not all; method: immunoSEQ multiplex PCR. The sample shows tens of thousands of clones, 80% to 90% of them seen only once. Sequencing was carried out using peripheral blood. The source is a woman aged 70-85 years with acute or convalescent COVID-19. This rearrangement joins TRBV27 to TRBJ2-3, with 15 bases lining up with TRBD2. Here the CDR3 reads CASSSRTSGRGTDTQYF. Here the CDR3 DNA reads TGTGCCAGCAGTTCAAGGACTAGCGGGAGGGGAACAGATACGCAGTATTTT.